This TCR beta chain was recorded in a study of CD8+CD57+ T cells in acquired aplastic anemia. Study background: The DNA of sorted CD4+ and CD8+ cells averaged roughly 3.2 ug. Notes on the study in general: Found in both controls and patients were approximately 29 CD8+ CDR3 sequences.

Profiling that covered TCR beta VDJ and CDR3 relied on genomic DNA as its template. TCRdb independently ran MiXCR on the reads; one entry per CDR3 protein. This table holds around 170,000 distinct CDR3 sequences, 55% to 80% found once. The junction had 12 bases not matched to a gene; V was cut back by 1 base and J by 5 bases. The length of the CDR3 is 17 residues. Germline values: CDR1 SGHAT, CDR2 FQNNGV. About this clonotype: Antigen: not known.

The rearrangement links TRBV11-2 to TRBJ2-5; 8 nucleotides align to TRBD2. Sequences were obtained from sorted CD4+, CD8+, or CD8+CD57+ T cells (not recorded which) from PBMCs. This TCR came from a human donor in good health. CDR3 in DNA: TGTGCCAGCAGCTTAGGAGGGGGGATGACTAGCGCGGAGACCCAGTACTTC. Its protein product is CASSLGGGMTSAETQYF.